This T cell receptor (beta chain) was sequenced during a study of T cell repertoires in cytomegalovirus infection. As for the study in general: Public TCR beta signatures provided an indication of both CMV infection and a matching HLA type.

Trimming removed 1 base from V and 3 bases from J, with 8 bases in between. Germline V CDR1 and CDR2: LNHNV, YYDKDF (reference sequence). The CDR3 is made up of 14 amino acids. TCRdb fed the reads into MiXCR, producing one record per CDR3 protein. Of roughly 160,000 distinct CDR3 sequences listed, less than 25% are singletons. The sample holds a few counts of this clonotype. The antigen remains unidentified. Overall study findings and caveats: What dominated the ex vivo response were HLA-C-restricted CMV-specific TCR beta clonotypes.

The chain uses TRBV15 and TRBJ2-3, with D uncertain. This receptor was obtained from a human donor in good health (CMV status not recorded). Some clones in this sample may be carry-over from other donors' samples. The source was CD8+ T cells from cultured PBMCs, collected from culture after CMV antigen stimulation. CDR3: CATSRVYQTDTQYF. CDR3 in DNA: TGTGCCACCAGCAGAGTGTATCAGACAGATACGCAGTATTTT.